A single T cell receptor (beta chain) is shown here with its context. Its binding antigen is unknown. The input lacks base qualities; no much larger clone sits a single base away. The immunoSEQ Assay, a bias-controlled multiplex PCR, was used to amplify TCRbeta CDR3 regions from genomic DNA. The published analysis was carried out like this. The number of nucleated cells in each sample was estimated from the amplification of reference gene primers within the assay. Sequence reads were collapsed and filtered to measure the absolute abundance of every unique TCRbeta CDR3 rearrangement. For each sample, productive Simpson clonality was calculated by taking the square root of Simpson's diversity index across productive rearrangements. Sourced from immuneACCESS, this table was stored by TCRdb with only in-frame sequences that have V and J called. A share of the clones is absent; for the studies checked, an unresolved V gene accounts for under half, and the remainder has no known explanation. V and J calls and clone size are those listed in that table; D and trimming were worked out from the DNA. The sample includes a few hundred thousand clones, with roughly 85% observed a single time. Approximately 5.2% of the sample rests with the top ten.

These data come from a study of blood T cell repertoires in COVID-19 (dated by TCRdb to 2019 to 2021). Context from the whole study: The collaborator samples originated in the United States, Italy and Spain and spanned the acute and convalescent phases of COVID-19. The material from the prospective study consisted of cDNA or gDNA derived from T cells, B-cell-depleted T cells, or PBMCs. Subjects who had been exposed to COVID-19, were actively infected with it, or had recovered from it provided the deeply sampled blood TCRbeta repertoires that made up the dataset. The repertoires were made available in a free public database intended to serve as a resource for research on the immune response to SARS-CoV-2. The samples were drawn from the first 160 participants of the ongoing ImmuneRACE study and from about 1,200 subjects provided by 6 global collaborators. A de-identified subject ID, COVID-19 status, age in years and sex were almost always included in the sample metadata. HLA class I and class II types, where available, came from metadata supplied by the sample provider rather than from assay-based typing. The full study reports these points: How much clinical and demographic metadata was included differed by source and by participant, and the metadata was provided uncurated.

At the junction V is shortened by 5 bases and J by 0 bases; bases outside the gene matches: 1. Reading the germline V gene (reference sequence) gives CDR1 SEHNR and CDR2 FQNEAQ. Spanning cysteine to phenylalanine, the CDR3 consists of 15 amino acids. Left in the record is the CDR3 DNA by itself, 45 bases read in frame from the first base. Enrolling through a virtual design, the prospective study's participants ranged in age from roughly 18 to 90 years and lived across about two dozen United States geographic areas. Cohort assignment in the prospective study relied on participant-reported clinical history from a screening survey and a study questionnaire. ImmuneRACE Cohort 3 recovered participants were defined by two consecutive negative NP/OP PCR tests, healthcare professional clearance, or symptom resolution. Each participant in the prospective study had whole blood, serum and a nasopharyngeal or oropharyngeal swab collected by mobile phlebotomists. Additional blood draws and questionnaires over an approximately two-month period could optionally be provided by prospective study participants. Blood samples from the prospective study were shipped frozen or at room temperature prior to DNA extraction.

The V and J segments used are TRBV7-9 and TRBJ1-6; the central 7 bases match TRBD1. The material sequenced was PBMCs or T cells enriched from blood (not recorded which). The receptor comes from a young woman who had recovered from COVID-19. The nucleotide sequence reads TGTGCCAGCAGCCCAGGGGGCTCCTATAATTCACCCCTCCACTTT. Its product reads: CASSPGGSYNSPLHF.